This entry concerns a single T cell receptor (beta chain). The record originates from a study of blood T cell repertoires in COVID-19. The CDR3 loop spans 15 amino acids. The V and J ends lost 0 bases and 6 bases respectively, with 12 bases between them. Sequenced by immunoSEQ multiplex PCR; TCRdb stores in-frame clones only, minus some. The repertoire includes hundreds of thousands of clones, around 90% of them detected once, and approximately 1.7% sits in the top ten. The clonotype was recovered from a woman between 50 and 59 years old who had recovered from COVID-19. V usage is TRBV23-1 and J usage is TRBJ1-5; no definite D call. TRBV23-1 is sorted into the ORF group, with uncertain function. Source material: PBMCs or T cells enriched from blood (not recorded which). CDR3 sequence: CASSQSCVRSQPQHF. The CDR3, as DNA: TGCGCCAGCAGTCAATCATGCGTTAGGAGTCAGCCCCAGCATTTT.